This T cell receptor beta chain was recorded in a study of Graves' ophthalmopathy and Graves' hyperthyroidism. RNA transcripts provided the template for amplifying TCR beta CDR3 regions. The workflow started with a first-round RT-PCR run with HTBI primers and then moved on to a second-round multiplex PCR. TCRdb redid the calling of the multiplex PCR reads with MiXCR, one entry per CDR3 protein. The table includes 620,000 or so distinct CDR3 sequences, about a fifth detected once. Many counts were recorded for this clonotype. Per the germline V gene, CDR1 is DFQATT and CDR2 is SNEGSKA (reference sequence). The CDR3 loop spans 14 amino acids. V gave up 6 bases and J gave up 1 base, with 15 bases separating them.

The specimen was peripheral blood. This TCR came from a young woman with stable Graves' hyperthyroidism. Some clones in this sample may be carry-over from other donors' samples. The J gene is TRBJ1-1, the V gene TRBV20-1; D is perhaps TRBD1 (5 bases). The CDR3 DNA sequence: TGCAGTGCCATAACAGGACGGTCGAACACTGAAGCTTTCTTT. Amino acid sequence: CSAITGRSNTEAFF.